This TCR beta chain originates from a study of neurological immune-mediated disorders. The unsorted libraries were made from 2 million PBMCs kept at -80 C. In its sample, this clonotype was seen many times. The J segment lost 0 bases and the V segment lost 1 base, leaving 2 bases of the junction unmatched. From germline, CDR1 is LGHDT and CDR2 YNNKEL (reference sequence). This CDR3 comprises 17 residues. MiXCR, run by TCRdb on the 5' RACE reads, gives a single entry per CDR3 protein. This sample has around 13,000 distinct CDR3 sequences, with 10% found just once. The sequenced sample consisted of PBMCs. The sequence was obtained from a middle-aged woman in good health. V gene TRBV3-1 combines with J gene TRBJ2-1; TRBD2 aligns across 11 bases. Here the CDR3 reads CASSQGGLAVSYNEQFF. Written as DNA, the CDR3 is TGTGCCAGCAGCCAAGGGGGACTAGCGGTCTCCTACAATGAGCAGTTCTTC.